The clone carrying this T cell receptor beta chain was counted a few times. Antigen specificity is unknown. V dropped 7 bases and J dropped 4; count of bases not matched to a gene: 10. Germline CDR1 is MDHEN and CDR2 is SYDVKM. The CDR3 spans 15 residues. The data were obtained in a study of PD-1 blockade in classical Hodgkin lymphoma. Study-level results: Exclusion covered patients beginning nivolumab under 1 year post-ASCT. Lower baseline TCR diversity marked trial partial responders and progressors. TCR diversity rose significantly by C4D1 in CD4+ but not CD8+ cells.

The data were produced by immunoSEQ multiplex PCR, yet TCRdb's version contains in-frame clones alone and is incomplete. The sample carries about 11,000 clones, 80% recorded once. Relapses following autologous stem cell transplantation were seen in all patients, with brentuximab vedotin exposure varying. The sequence was collected from a human donor with classical Hodgkin lymphoma. The sequences come from peripheral blood mononuclear cells (PBMCs), collected before the second cycle of nivolumab. This sequence joins TRBV28 and TRBJ2-1; 7 bases fit TRBD2. DNA of the CDR3: TGTGCCAGCACCTATGAGGCTAGCGGTTACAATGAGCAGTTCTTC. Translated: CASTYEASGYNEQFF.